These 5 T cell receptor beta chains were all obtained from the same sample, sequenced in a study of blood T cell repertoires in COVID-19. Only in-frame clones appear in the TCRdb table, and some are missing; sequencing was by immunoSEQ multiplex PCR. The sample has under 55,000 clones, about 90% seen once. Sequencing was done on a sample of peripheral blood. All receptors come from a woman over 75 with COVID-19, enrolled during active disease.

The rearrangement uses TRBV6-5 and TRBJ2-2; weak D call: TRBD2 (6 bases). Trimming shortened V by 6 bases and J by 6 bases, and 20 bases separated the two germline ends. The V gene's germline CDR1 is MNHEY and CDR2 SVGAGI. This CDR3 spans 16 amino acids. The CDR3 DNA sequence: TGTGCCAGCAGCTACCGCGTCCGACTAGTTGCCGGGGAGCTGTTTTTT. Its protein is CASSYRVRLVAGELFF.

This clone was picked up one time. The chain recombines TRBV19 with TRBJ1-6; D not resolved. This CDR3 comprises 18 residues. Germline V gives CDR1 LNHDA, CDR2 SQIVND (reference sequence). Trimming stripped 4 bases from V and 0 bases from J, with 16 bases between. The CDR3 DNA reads TGTGCCAGTAGTACCGGGAAATTTGCGACCTCCTATAATTCACCCCTCCACTTT. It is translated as CASSTGKFATSYNSPLHF.

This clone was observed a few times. The CDR3 protein is CASSLGGRWDTGELFF. The CDR3, as DNA: TGTGCCAGCAGCTTAGGGGGAAGGTGGGACACCGGGGAGCTGTTTTTT. The V gene is TRBV5-4, the J gene TRBJ2-2, with D possibly matching TRBD1 (6 bases). The germline V gene has CDR1 SGHNT and CDR2 YYREEE (reference sequence). V lost 2 bases to trimming and J lost 3 bases, with 14 bases between them. The CDR3 extends over 16 amino acids.

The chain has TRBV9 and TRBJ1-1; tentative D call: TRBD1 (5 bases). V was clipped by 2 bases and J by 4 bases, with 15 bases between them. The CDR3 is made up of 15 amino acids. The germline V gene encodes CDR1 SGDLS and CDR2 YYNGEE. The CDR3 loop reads CASSVLGSGGTEAFF. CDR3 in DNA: TGTGCCAGCAGCGTTTTGGGGAGCGGGGGCACTGAAGCTTTCTTT.

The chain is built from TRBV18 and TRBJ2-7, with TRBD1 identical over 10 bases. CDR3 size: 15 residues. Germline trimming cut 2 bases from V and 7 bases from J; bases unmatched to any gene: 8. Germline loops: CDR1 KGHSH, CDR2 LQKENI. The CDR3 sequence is CASSPTGTGVGEQYF. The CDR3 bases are TGTGCCAGCTCACCAACCGGGACAGGGGTTGGAGAGCAGTACTTC.